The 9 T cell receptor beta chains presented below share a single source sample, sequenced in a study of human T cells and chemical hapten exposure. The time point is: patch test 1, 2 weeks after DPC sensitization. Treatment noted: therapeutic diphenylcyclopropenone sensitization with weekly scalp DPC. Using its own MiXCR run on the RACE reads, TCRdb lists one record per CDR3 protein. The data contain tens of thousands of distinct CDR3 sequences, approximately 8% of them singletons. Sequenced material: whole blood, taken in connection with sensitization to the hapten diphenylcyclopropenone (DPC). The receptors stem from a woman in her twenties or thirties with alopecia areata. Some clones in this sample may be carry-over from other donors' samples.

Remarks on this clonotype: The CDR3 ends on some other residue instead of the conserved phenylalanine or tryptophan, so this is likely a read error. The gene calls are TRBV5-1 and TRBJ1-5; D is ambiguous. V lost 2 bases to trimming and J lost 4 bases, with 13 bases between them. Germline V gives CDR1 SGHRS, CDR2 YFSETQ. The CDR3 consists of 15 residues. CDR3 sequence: CASSLAGFVNQPQHS. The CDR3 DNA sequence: TGCGCCAGCAGCTTAGCCGGCTTCGTTAATCAGCCCCAGCATTCT.

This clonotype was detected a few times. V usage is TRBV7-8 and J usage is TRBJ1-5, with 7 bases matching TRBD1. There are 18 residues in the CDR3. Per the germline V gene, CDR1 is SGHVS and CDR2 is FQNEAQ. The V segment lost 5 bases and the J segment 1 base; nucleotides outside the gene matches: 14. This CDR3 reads CASSKRARGELSNQPQHF. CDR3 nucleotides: TGTGCCAGCAGCAAAAGGGCCAGGGGGGAGTTAAGCAATCAGCCCCAGCATTTT. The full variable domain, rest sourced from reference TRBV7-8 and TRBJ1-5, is GAGVSQSPRYKVAKRGQDVALRCDPISGHVSLFWYQQALGQGPEFLTYFQNEAQLDKSGLPSDRFFAERPEGSVSTLKIQRTQQEDSAVYLCASSKRARGELSNQPQHFGDGTRLSIL.

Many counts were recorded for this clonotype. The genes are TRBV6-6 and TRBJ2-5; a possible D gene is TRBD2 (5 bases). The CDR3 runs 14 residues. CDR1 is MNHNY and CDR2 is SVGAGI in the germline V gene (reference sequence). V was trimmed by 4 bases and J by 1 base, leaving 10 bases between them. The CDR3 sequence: CASSFGRGQETQYF. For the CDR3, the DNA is TGTGCCAGCAGTTTTGGCCGGGGCCAAGAGACCCAGTACTTC.

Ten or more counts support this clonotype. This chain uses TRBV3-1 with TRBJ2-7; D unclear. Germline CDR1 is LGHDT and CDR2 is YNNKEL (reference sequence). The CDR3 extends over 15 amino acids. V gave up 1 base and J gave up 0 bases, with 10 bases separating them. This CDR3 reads CASSQGADPSYEQYF. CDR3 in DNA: TGTGCCAGCAGCCAAGGGGCAGACCCCTCCTACGAGCAGTACTTC.

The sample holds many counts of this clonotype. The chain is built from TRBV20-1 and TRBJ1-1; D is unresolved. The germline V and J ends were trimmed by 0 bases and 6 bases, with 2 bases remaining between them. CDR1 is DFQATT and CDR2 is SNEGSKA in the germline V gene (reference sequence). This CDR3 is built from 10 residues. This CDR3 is CSARDPEAFF. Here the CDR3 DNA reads TGCAGTGCTAGAGATCCTGAAGCTTTCTTT.

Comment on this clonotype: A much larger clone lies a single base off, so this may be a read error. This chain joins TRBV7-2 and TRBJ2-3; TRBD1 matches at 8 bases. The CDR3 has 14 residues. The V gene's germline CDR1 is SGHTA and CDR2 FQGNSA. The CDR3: CANSLQGGTDTQYF. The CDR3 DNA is TGTGCCAACAGCTTACAGGGGGGCACAGATACGCAGTATTTT.

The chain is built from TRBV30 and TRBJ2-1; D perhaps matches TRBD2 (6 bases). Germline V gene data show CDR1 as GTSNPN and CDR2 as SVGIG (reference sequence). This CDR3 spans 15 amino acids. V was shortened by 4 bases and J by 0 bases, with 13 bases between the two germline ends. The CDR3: CAWTVDGGSYNEQFF. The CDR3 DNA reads TGTGCCTGGACAGTTGACGGGGGCTCCTACAATGAGCAGTTCTTC.

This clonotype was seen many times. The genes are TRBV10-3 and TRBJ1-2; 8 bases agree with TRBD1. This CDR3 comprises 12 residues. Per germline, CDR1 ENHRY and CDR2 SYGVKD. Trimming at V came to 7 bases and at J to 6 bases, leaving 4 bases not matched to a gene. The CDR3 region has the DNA TGTGCCATCACCGAGACAGGGGATGGCTACACCTTC. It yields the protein CAITETGDGYTF.

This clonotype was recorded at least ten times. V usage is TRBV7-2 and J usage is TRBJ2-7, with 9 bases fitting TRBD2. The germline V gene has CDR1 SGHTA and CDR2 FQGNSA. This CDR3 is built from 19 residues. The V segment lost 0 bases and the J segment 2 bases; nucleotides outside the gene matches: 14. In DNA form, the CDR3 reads TGTGCCAGCAGCTTAGCCTCCCGCATCGGGCTAGCGGGGACCTACGAGCAGTACTTC. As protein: CASSLASRIGLAGTYEQYF. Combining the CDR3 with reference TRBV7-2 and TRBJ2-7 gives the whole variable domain GAGVSQSPSNKVTEKGKDVELRCDPISGHTALYWYRQSLGQGLEFLIYFQGNSAPDKSGLPSDRFSAERTGGSVSTLTIQRTQQEDSAVYLCASSLASRIGLAGTYEQYFGPGTRLTVT.